This T cell receptor beta chain is drawn from a study of beta chain features in type 1 diabetes (dated 2018 in TCRdb). About the full investigation: Mean age, gender distribution, total cell number and subset yield did not differ between patients and healthy donors. Regulatory and stem cell-like memory subsets were obtained from only 8 patients and roughly eight healthy donors, while naive and central memory subsets were obtained from all 28 donors. In the study, TCRB repertoires of sorted circulating CD4+ T cell subsets from recently diagnosed type 1 diabetes patients were compared with those of matched healthy donors. A total of around 110,000,000 sorted cells were examined across all samples, and RNA yield correlated strongly with the number of cells per subset. Points the paper makes about the study in general: Shorter templates might have been favored by PCR, but patient and control samples were amplified and corrected together, so both groups would have been affected equally by any skew. In all four CD4+ subsets, TCRB CDR3 length was moderately but significantly shorter in type 1 diabetes patients. Fewer insertions and more nucleotide deletions at VDJ recombination sites were observed in patients with type 1 diabetes, implying thymic rearrangement abnormalities. Only small numbers of individuals were included in the HLA sub-analyses, which left unresolved whether HLA type had any influence on TCRB rearrangement. Sequencing cDNA rather than genomic DNA could over-represent highly expressing activated cells, although activation and CD3 levels did not differ between groups. Naive, central memory and regulatory TCRB repertoires appeared to be more similar among patients than among healthy donors.

This clone was detected only a few times. The clone's antigen remains unknown. No clone much larger than this one lies a single base away; base qualities are absent. The entire isolated RNA was reverse transcribed using the High Capacity cDNA Reverse Transcription Kit, and thus expressed TCRB transcripts were sequenced. Deep immunoSEQ sequencing was performed on naive, central memory and regulatory T cell samples, with an average of about 4 million total reads per sample. After sorted cells were lysed in RLT buffer, RNA was extracted with DNase-treated RNeasy Micro or Mini kits, with the choice depending on cell number. Each cell subset was processed on its own to prevent cross-contamination, while patient and healthy donor samples were processed together. The immunoSEQ multiplex PCR was used to amplify TCRB sequences from cDNA, generating 87-bp fragments that spanned the CDR3 region. Amplicons were sequenced on the Illumina HiSeq platform. The authors' pipeline ran thus. Synthetic template baselines were used to correct PCR bias computationally, reads within Hamming distance 2 were collapsed together, and singletons that could not be merged were discarded. Reads were aligned against IMGT so that V, D and J genes, CDR3 length and insertions or deletions at six rearrangement sites could be assigned. Clonotype counts were normalized to sorted cell number within each subset before computing true diversity and Gini coefficients with the tcR R package. Repertoire sharing was quantified using the overlap coefficient calculated on TCRB nucleotide sequences. As a proxy for the pre-selection repertoire, out-of-frame TCRB sequences from naive cells were analyzed. Entries here come from immuneACCESS through TCRdb and include only in-frame sequences with V and J called. Some clones fail to appear in such tables; in the studies checked, an unresolved V gene covers under half of the shortfall, and the cause of the remainder is unknown. V and J calls and clone size are copied from that table; D and trimming were computed from the DNA. The sample includes over 600,000 clones, with roughly 12% observed a single time. The ten top clones hold about 0.11% of the sample.

A single peripheral blood draw of 95 to 150 mL on average was collected from each donor into heparinised tubes. Naive, central memory, regulatory and stem cell-like memory CD4+ T cells were sorted on a BD FACSAria II using a panel including CD45RO, CCR7, CD25, CD127, CD95 and CD27. Every sorted population had a purity above 95%. PBMCs were separated immediately by Lymphoprep density gradient centrifugation and were stained directly, without being cultured. So that batch effects would be minimized, each experiment stained and sorted samples in pairs, pairing one healthy donor with one patient. The CDR3, from cysteine to phenylalanine, totals 17 residues. Just CDR3 DNA is preserved here, 51 bases in frame from base 1. The germline V gene provides CDR1 SGDLS and CDR2 YYNGEE. V gives up 4 bases and J gives up 0 bases, and the segment between their germline ends measures 18 bases.

The source is a man aged 25 to 40 with type 1 diabetes. This receptor chain uses TRBV9 and TRBJ2-3; tentative D gene TRBD2, with 5 bases matching. The sample consisted of naive CD4+ T cells from blood. The cell subset or site label corresponds to: true naive CD4+ T cells. The CDR3 sequence is CASSSGGIVTSTDTQYF. The DNA sequence is TGTGCCAGCAGCTCAGGAGGTATCGTTACTAGCACAGATACGCAGTATTTT. Extended through the reference TRBV9 and TRBJ2-3 proteins, this CDR3 yields the full variable domain: DSGVTQTPKHLITATGQRVTLRCSPRSGDLSVYWYQQSLDQGLQFLIQYYNGEERAKGNILERFSAQQFPDLHSELNLSSLELGDSALYFCASSSGGIVTSTDTQYFGPGTRLTVL.